This TCR beta chain was documented in a study of radiotherapy plus CTLA-4 blockade in lung cancer. Using immunoSEQ multiplex PCR, the repertoire was profiled, and TCRdb retains in-frame clones only, with some absent. This sample has 12,000 or so clones, with roughly 80% found just once. This clone was seen only a few times. Its specificity is unknown. Notes on the study in general: Researchers report tumor-derived TCR clones expanding in blood after radiotherapy plus ipilimumab.

CDR3 length: 18 amino acids. CDR1 is SGHRS, CDR2 YFSETQ, per germline. V gave up 0 bases and J gave up 0 bases, with 19 bases separating them. The source was peripheral blood, collected from a patient treated with radiotherapy plus ipilimumab. J is TRBJ2-7 and V is TRBV5-1; TRBD1 is a possible D gene (6 bases). This TCR came from a human donor with non-small cell lung cancer that progressed on radiotherapy plus ipilimumab. CDR3 in amino acids: CASSLVVWVQDSSYEQYF. For the CDR3, the DNA is TGCGCCAGCAGCTTGGTAGTCTGGGTGCAGGACAGCTCCTACGAGCAGTACTTC.